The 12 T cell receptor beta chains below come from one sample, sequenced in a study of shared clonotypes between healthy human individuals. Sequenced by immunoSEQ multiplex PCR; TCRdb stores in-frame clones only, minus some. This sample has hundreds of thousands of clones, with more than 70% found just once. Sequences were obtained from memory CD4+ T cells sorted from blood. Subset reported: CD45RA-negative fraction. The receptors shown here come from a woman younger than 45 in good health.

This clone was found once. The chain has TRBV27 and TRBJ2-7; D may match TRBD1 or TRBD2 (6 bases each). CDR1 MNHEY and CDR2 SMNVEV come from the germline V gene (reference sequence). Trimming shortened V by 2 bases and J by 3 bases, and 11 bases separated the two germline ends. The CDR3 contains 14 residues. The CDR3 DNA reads TGTGCCAGCAGTTTAAGGGGGGTGGACTACGAGCAGTACTTC. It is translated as CASSLRGVDYEQYF.

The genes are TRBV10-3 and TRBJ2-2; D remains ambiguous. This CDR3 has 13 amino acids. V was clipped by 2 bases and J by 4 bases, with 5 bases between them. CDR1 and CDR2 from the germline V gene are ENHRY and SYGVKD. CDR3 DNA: TGTGCCATCAGTGAGCCCGCCACCGGGGAGCTGTTTTTT. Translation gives CAISEPATGELFF.

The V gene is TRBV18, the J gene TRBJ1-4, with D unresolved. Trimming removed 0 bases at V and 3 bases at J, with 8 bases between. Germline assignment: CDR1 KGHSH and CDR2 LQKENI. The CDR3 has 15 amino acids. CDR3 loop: CASSPPGDPNEKLFF. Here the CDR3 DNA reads TGTGCCAGCTCACCACCGGGCGATCCTAATGAAAAACTGTTTTTT.

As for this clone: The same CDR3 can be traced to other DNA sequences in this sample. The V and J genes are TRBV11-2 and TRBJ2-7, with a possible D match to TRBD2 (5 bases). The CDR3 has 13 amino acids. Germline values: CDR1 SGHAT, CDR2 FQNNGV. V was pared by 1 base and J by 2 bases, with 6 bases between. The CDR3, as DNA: TGTGCCAGCAGCTTAGCGGGGACCTACGAGCAGTACTTC. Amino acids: CASSLAGTYEQYF.

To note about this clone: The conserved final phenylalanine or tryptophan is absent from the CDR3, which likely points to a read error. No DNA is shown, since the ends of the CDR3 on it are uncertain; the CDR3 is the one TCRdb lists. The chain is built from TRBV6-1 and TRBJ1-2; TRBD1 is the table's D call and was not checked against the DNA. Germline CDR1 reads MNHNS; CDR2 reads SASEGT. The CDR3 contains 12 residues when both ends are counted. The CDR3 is CASRDPGRGLIS.

The CDR3 region is CAISEDRYTDTQYF. The CDR3 region has the DNA TGTGCCATCAGTGAGGACAGATACACAGATACGCAGTATTTT. The chain links TRBV10-3 to TRBJ2-3; D may be TRBD1 (5 bases). Germline loops: CDR1 ENHRY, CDR2 SYGVKD. V was clipped by 2 bases and J by 2 bases, with 8 bases between them. This CDR3 region has 14 residues.

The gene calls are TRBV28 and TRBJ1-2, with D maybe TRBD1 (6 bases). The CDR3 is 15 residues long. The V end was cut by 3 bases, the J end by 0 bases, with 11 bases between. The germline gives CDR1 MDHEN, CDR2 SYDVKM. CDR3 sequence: CASSFTGPANYGYTF. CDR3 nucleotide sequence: TGTGCCAGCAGTTTCACAGGGCCAGCTAACTATGGCTACACCTTC.

CDR3 amino acids: CSVVVRRGLGEAFF. Written as DNA, the CDR3 is TGCAGCGTTGTAGTCCGCAGGGGGCTGGGAGAAGCTTTCTTT. This chain connects TRBV29-1 to TRBJ1-1; 8 nucleotides agree with TRBD1. V lost 4 bases, J lost 8 bases, and 12 bases stayed unmatched. The CDR3 has 14 residues. Germline CDR1 and CDR2: SQVTM and ANQGSEA.

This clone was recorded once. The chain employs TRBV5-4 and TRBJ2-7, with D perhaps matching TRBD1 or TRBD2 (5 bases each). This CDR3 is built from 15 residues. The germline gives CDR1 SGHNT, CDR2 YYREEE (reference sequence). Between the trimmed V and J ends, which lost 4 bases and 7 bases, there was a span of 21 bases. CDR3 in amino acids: CASSTTGARVGEQYF. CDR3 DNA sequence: TGTGCCAGCAGCACTACCGGGGCCCGGGTGGGAGAGCAGTACTTC.

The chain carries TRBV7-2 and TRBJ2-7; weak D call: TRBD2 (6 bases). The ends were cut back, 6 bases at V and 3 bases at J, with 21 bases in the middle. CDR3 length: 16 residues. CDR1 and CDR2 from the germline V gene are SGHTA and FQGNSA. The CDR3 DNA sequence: TGTGCCAGCAGTACTACTCCAGCGGGTGGGAACTACGAGCAGTACTTC. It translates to CASSTTPAGGNYEQYF.

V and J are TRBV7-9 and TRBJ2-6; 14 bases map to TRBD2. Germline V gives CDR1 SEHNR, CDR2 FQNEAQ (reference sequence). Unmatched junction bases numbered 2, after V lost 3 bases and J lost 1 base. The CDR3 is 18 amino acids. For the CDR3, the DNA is TGTGCCAGCAGCTTGAGGACTAGCGGGAGGTCTGGGGCCAACGTCCTGACTTTC. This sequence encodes CASSLRTSGRSGANVLTF.

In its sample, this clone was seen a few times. CDR3 amino acids: CASTRVGSTGELFF. CDR3 nucleotide sequence: TGTGCCAGCACGAGAGTTGGGTCTACCGGGGAGCTGTTTTTT. J is TRBJ2-2 and V is TRBV27; no clear D. With 7 bases removed from V and 5 bases from J, the gap between germline ends came to 14 bases. CDR3 size: 14 residues. Germline CDR1 is MNHEY and CDR2 is SMNVEV (reference sequence).